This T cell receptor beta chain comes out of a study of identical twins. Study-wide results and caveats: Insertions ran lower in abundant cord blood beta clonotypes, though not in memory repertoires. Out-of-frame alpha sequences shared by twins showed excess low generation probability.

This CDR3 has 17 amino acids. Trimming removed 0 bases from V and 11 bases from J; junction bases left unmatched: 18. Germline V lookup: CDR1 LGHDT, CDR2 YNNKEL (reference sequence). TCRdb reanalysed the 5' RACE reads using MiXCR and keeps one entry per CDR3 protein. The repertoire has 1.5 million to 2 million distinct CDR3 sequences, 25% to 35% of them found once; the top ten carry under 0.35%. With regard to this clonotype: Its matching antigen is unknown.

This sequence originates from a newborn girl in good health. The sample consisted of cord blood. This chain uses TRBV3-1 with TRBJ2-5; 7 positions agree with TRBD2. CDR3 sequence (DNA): TGTGCCAGCAGCCAAGATAGGAGACTAGCTAGAGTAAATGAGCAGTACTTC. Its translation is CASSQDRRLARVNEQYF.